These 12 T cell receptor beta chains originate from one sample sequenced in a study of cytomegalovirus exposure and HLA in healthy donors. The study ran its PCR with 60 Vbeta and 13 Jbeta primers. The method was immunoSEQ multiplex PCR; TCRdb's version includes in-frame clones alone and lacks a portion of them. The sample includes approximately 300,000 clones, just under 85% of them seen just once. Sequencing input: PBMCs. All receptors come from a woman in her forties in good health and CMV-seropositive.

The chain joins TRBV7-6 to TRBJ1-6; 10 bases line up with TRBD1. Germline V gene data show CDR1 as SGHVS and CDR2 as FNYEAQ. The CDR3 is 17 amino acids. V lost 5 bases to trimming and J lost 0 bases; unmatched junction nucleotides: 4. CDR3: CASSPGQGSSYNSPLHF. In nucleotides, the CDR3 is TGTGCCAGCAGCCCGGGACAGGGGAGCTCCTATAATTCACCCCTCCACTTT. Together with reference TRBV7-6 and TRBJ1-6, the CDR3 gives the full variable domain: GAGVSQSPRYKVTKRGQDVALRCDPISGHVSLYWYRQALGQGPEFLTYFNYEAQQDKSGLPNDRFSAERPEGSISTLTIQRTEQRDSAMYRCASSPGQGSSYNSPLHFGNGTRLTVT.

This clone turned up a few times. The rearrangement uses TRBV5-4 and TRBJ1-1; no clear D gene. Germline CDR1 and CDR2: SGHNT and YYREEE (reference sequence). Deletions cut 6 bases from V and 8 bases from J, with 11 bases between. The CDR3 is 11 residues long. CDR3 nucleotides: TGTGCCAGCACCCAAGCGGGGGAAGCTTTCTTT. Protein product: CASTQAGEAFF.

The J gene is TRBJ1-1, the V gene TRBV7-6; no clear D. There are 14 residues in the CDR3. The V and J ends lost 0 bases and 2 bases respectively, with 7 bases between them. The germline V gene has CDR1 SGHVS and CDR2 FNYEAQ. The CDR3 spells CASSLALLNTEAFF. CDR3 sequence (DNA): TGTGCCAGCAGCTTAGCGCTGCTAAACACTGAAGCTTTCTTT.

This rearrangement joins TRBV30 to TRBJ1-1; D gene uncertain. This CDR3 is built from 13 residues. V dropped 5 bases and J dropped 5 bases, with 15 bases sitting between them. Per the germline V gene, CDR1 is GTSNPN and CDR2 is SVGIG (reference sequence). For the CDR3, the DNA is TGTGCCTGGGCTCGGTCACTAGAGACTGAAGCTTTCTTT. Translating gives CAWARSLETEAFF.

This clone was counted once. The chain employs TRBV27 and TRBJ2-3; TRBD2 might be the D (5 bases). The CDR3 runs to 12 residues. Trimming took 5 bases from V and 6 from J, leaving 9 bases between them. The germline CDR1 and CDR2 sequences are MNHEY and SMNVEV (reference sequence). The DNA of the CDR3 is TGTGCCAGCAGTGCACCGGGGGATACGCAGTATTTT. Amino acid sequence: CASSAPGDTQYF.

The chain has TRBV4-2 and TRBJ2-3; 7 nucleotides match TRBD2. The CDR3 length is 16 residues. The V and J ends lost 1 base and 4 bases, in that order; junction bases with no gene match: 8. Germline V gives CDR1 LGHNA, CDR2 YNFKEQ. CDR3 in DNA: TGTGCCAGCAGCCAAGTGGTGGGAGGGCTCGCAGATACGCAGTATTTT. As protein: CASSQVVGGLADTQYF.

The chain combines TRBV20-1 with TRBJ1-2; no reliable D call. The CDR3 spans 11 residues. Trimming took 1 base from V and 5 from J, leaving 5 bases between them. Germline CDR1 and CDR2: DFQATT and SNEGSKA (reference sequence). This chain's CDR3 is CSARGPYGYTF. As DNA, the CDR3 is TGCAGTGCTAGAGGGCCATATGGCTACACCTTC.

This clone has just a few counts. This chain connects TRBV7-9 to TRBJ2-3; 10 bases agree with TRBD1. The germline V gene has CDR1 SEHNR and CDR2 FQNEAQ (reference sequence). CDR3 size: 16 residues. V lost 5 bases and J lost 3; bases outside the gene matches: 8. CDR3 loop: CASSSPGTGATDTQYF. CDR3 coding DNA: TGTGCCAGCAGCAGTCCCGGGACAGGGGCTACAGATACGCAGTATTTT.

The chain links TRBV5-4 to TRBJ2-1; perhaps TRBD2 as D (6 bases). V lost 4 bases and J lost 9, with 23 bases in between. Germline V gene data show CDR1 as SGHNT and CDR2 as YYREEE (reference sequence). The CDR3 loop spans 16 amino acids. The CDR3 is CASSEPHGIGRGEQFF. CDR3 nucleotides: TGTGCCAGCAGCGAGCCACACGGGATAGGGCGGGGTGAGCAGTTCTTC.

The rearrangement uses TRBV19 and TRBJ2-1; TRBD2 agrees at 9 bases. Germline values: CDR1 LNHDA, CDR2 SQIVND (reference sequence). Trimming cost V 3 bases and J 12 bases; bases outside gene matches: 9. The CDR3 is 14 amino acids. CDR3 amino acids: CASSMRDSGSRQFF. The DNA for the CDR3 is TGTGCCAGTAGTATGCGAGATAGCGGGAGTCGGCAGTTCTTC.

The chain recombines TRBV6-5 with TRBJ2-2; possible D gene TRBD1, 6 bases. CDR1 is MNHEY, CDR2 SVGAGI, per germline. The length of the CDR3 is 14 residues. Trimming removed 5 bases from V and 7 bases from J, with 14 bases in between. The CDR3 protein is CASSRQVLGGELFF. The CDR3 DNA is TGTGCCAGCAGTCGACAGGTCCTGGGCGGGGAGCTGTTTTTT.

This clone has only one observation. The chain joins TRBV11-3 to TRBJ2-5, with D perhaps TRBD2 (5 bases). V lost 1 base to trimming and J lost 7 bases, with 10 bases between them. The germline CDR1 and CDR2 sequences are SGHNT and YENEEA. The CDR3 length is 13 residues. The CDR3 loop is CASSLVQAGTQYF. The CDR3, as DNA: TGTGCCAGCAGCTTAGTTCAGGCGGGGACCCAGTACTTC.